This record looks at one T cell receptor (beta chain) sequence and its context. Its antigen target is currently unknown. No much larger clonotype is one base removed from it; base qualities were not supplied. The immunoSEQ Assay, a bias-controlled multiplex PCR, was used to amplify TCRbeta CDR3 regions from genomic DNA. In the source study's methods: The number of nucleated cells in each sample was estimated by amplification of reference gene primers within the assay. To quantify the absolute abundance of each unique TCRbeta CDR3 rearrangement, sequence reads were collapsed and filtered. Productive Simpson clonality was computed per sample as the square root of Simpson's diversity index over productive rearrangements. As stored in TCRdb, this immuneACCESS dataset retains in-frame rearrangements with V and J assigned. A fraction of the clones does not appear; measured against another copy, unresolved V genes explain less than half of the discrepancy, and the remainder lacks a known reason. That table supplies the V and J calls and clone size; D and trimming were determined from the DNA. Present in this sample are around 130,000 clones, roughly three quarters of which were seen just once. Roughly a fifth of the sample is held by the ten biggest clonotypes.

Collaborating institutions collected whole blood in K2EDTA tubes following their own protocols. Collaborator samples were shipped for TCRbeta analysis as frozen whole blood, isolated PBMCs, or DNA extracted from either sample type. This sample is drawn from a study of blood T cell repertoires in COVID-19 (dated by TCRdb to 2018 to 2021). For context, the study as a whole: Collaborator samples came from the United States, Italy and Spain and covered acute and convalescent phases of COVID-19. The prospective study material was composed of cDNA or gDNA derived from T cells, B-cell-depleted T cells, or PBMCs. The dataset comprised deeply sampled blood TCRbeta repertoires from subjects exposed to, actively infected with, or recovered from COVID-19. The repertoires were released in a freely available public database intended as a resource for research on the immune response to SARS-CoV-2. The samples were drawn from two sources: the first 160 participants of the ongoing ImmuneRACE study, and fewer than 1,500 subjects contributed by 6 global collaborators. The sample metadata nearly always contained a de-identified subject ID, COVID-19 status, age in years and sex. Where available, HLA class I and class II types were taken from metadata supplied by the sample provider and were not determined by assay-based typing.

Beyond this particular receptor, the publication reports: Clinical and demographic metadata were provided uncurated, with the amount varying by source and participant.

CDR1 and CDR2 (LGHDT, YNNKEL) derive from the germline V gene (reference sequence). Taken from cysteine to phenylalanine, the CDR3 has 12 residues. CDR3 DNA only is kept here, 36 bases in frame from base 1. Trimming removed 1 base from V and 5 bases from J, leaving 6 bases between the germline ends. The TCR sequence derives from an elderly man with acute or convalescent COVID-19. Recombination connected TRBV3-1 (or the pseudogene TRBV3-2) to TRBJ2-7; the D gene assignment is ambiguous. The sample comprised peripheral blood. The sequenced DNA: TGTGCCAGCAGCCAAGGTCTCGACGAGCAGTACTTC. Its protein reads: CASSQGLDEQYF.